These T cell receptor beta chains were read from a single sample in a study of OX40 agonist ivuxolimab in advanced cancers. Method: immunoSEQ multiplex PCR; TCRdb's copy keeps in-frame clones and lacks some. The sample records approximately 10,000 clones, 70% being singletons. Sequencing was performed on CD4+ or CD8+ T cells sorted from blood, taken in a trial of the OX40 agonist ivuxolimab. These receptor sequences come from an adult with an advanced solid tumor such as melanoma, head and neck, liver or kidney cancer. Each CDR3 is given with its conserved first and last residue. Fields, in order: J gene, CDR3 length, clone size, D gene, V gene, CDR3 DNA, CDR3 protein. D genes are given only for firm matches. Rows may omit the clone size; those that give it use once, few, many or a size class.

J gene: TRBJ2-1; CDR3 length: 14; clone size: once; D gene: TRBD2; V gene: TRBV23-1; CDR3 DNA: TGCGCCAGCCACGACGGGACTAGCGCCCGCGAGCAGTTCTTC; CDR3 protein: CASHDGTSAREQFF
J gene: TRBJ2-7; CDR3 length: 14; clone size: NA; D gene: NA; V gene: TRBV9; CDR3 DNA: TGTGCCAGCAGCGTAGTAGGGGAGTCTTACGAGCAGTACTTC; CDR3 protein: CASSVVGESYEQYF
J gene: TRBJ2-1; CDR3 length: 17; clone size: NA; D gene: TRBD2; V gene: TRBV19; CDR3 DNA: TGTGCCAGTAGTTGGACTAGCGGGAGGAGCTCCTACAATGAGCAGTTCTTC; CDR3 protein: CASSWTSGRSSYNEQFF
J gene: TRBJ1-5; CDR3 length: 16; clone size: NA; D gene: NA; V gene: TRBV5-4; CDR3 DNA: TGTGCCAGCAGCGTACAGACAGAGTATAGCAATCAGCCCCAGCATTTT; CDR3 protein: CASSVQTEYSNQPQHF
J gene: TRBJ2-5; CDR3 length: 13; clone size: NA; D gene: NA; V gene: TRBV6-1; CDR3 DNA: TGTGCCAGCAGTGGGAGATTGAGAGAGACCCAGTACTTC; CDR3 protein: CASSGRLRETQYF
J gene: TRBJ1-2; CDR3 length: 13; clone size: NA; D gene: TRBD1; V gene: TRBV19; CDR3 DNA: TGTGCCAGTAGTCCAGAGACAGGGAGAGGCTACACCTTC; CDR3 protein: CASSPETGRGYTF
J gene: TRBJ2-3; CDR3 length: 13; clone size: NA; D gene: NA; V gene: TRBV9; CDR3 DNA: TGTGCCAGCAGCGTAGGGGGTCCAGATACGCAGTATTTT; CDR3 protein: CASSVGGPDTQYF
J gene: TRBJ2-7; CDR3 length: 14; clone size: few; D gene: TRBD2; V gene: TRBV11-1; CDR3 DNA: TGTGCCAGCAGCTCGCGGGGGGCCCACTACGAGCAGTACTTC; CDR3 protein: CASSSRGAHYEQYF
J gene: TRBJ2-5; CDR3 length: 17; clone size: NA; D gene: TRBD2; V gene: TRBV7-8; CDR3 DNA: TGTGCCAGCAGCTTAGGAGACCTAGCGGGGGGGCGGGAGACCCAGTACTTC; CDR3 protein: CASSLGDLAGGRETQYF
J gene: TRBJ1-6; CDR3 length: 15; clone size: few; D gene: NA; V gene: TRBV11-3; CDR3 DNA: TGTGCCAGCAGCTCGAGGAGCTCCTATAATTCACCCCTCCACTTT; CDR3 protein: CASSSRSSYNSPLHF